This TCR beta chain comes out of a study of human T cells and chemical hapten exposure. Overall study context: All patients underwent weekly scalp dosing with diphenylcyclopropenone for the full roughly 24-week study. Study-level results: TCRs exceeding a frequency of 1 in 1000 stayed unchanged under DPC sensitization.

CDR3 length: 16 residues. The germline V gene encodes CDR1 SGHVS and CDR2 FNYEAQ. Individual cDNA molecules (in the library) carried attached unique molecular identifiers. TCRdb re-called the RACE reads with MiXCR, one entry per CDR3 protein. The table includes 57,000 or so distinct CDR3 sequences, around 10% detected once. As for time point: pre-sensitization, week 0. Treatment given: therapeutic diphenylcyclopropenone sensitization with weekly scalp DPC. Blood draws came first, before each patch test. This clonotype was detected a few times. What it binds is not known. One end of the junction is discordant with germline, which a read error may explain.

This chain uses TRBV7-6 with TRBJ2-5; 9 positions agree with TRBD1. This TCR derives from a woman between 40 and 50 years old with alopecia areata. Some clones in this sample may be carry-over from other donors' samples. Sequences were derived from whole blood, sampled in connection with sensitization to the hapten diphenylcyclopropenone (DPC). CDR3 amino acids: CASSLAMGQGQETQYF. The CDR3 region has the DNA TGTGCCAGCAGTTTAGCGATGGGACAGGGACAAGAGACCCAGTACTTC.